The 9 T cell receptor beta chains below all came from one sample that was sequenced in a study of shared clonotypes between healthy human individuals. Naive-designated CD8 cells lacked CD45RO, were positively enriched for CCR7, and omitted terminally differentiated effector memory CD45RA+ cells. Measured with immunoSEQ multiplex PCR; TCRdb has only the in-frame clones, and not every one. Altogether some 2,000,000 clones are present, about 95% being singletons, with the ten largest covering more than 0.95%. Material: naive CD8+ T cells sorted from blood. Receptors originate from a man younger than 30 in good health.

As regards this clone: The same CDR3 can be traced to other DNA sequences in this sample. This chain joins TRBV4-2 and TRBJ1-2; D possibly corresponds to TRBD1 (6 bases). Trimming left V 0 bases short and J 4 bases short, with 9 bases between. The CDR3 has 14 residues. Germline V gene lookup returns CDR1 LGHNA and CDR2 YNFKEQ. CDR3 nucleotides: TGTGCCAGCAGCCAAGATCCAGGGGCCTATGGCTACACCTTC. This encodes CASSQDPGAYGYTF.

The rearrangement joins TRBV5-1 to TRBJ2-7; maybe TRBD2 (5 bases). The CDR3 sequence is 16 residues long. The germline V and J ends were trimmed by 4 bases and 4 bases, with 21 bases remaining between them. The germline V gene encodes CDR1 SGHRS and CDR2 YFSETQ. The DNA for the CDR3 is TGCGCCAGCAGCATCGGACTGGCCCTCGACAAATACGAGCAGTACTTC. Translating gives CASSIGLALDKYEQYF.

This clone was seen once. The rearrangement uses TRBV6-6 and TRBJ2-1; weak D call: TRBD2 (5 bases). Germline V gene lookup returns CDR1 MNHNY and CDR2 SVGAGI (reference sequence). The CDR3 runs 14 residues. Trimming stripped 2 bases from V and 4 bases from J, with 9 bases between. This chain's CDR3 is CASSYDPGYNEQFF. CDR3 sequence (DNA): TGTGCCAGCAGTTACGATCCGGGGTACAATGAGCAGTTCTTC.

Comments on this clone: The sample carries other DNA sequences with the same CDR3. V is TRBV30 and J is TRBJ2-1; a weak D match, TRBD1 (6 bases). V was shortened by 3 bases and J by 6 bases, with 9 bases between the two germline ends. The length of the CDR3 is 12 residues. Per the germline V gene, CDR1 is GTSNPN and CDR2 is SVGIG (reference sequence). The CDR3 coding sequence is TGTGCCTGGAGCGAGACAGGCAATGAGCAGTTCTTC. It is translated as CAWSETGNEQFF.

The chain couples TRBV19 to TRBJ1-2; TRBD1 matches at 7 bases. The CDR3 has 16 residues. V gave up 4 bases and J gave up 3 bases; unmatched junction bases: 11. Germline V lookup: CDR1 LNHDA, CDR2 SQIVND (reference sequence). CDR3 protein: CASSTQTDREYYGYTF. CDR3 in DNA: TGTGCCAGTAGTACGCAGACCGACAGGGAGTACTATGGCTACACCTTC.

The DNA of the CDR3 is TGTGCCAGCAGCGCACCGGGACAGGGAGTCGAGACCCAGTACTTC. Translation: CASSAPGQGVETQYF. The gene calls are TRBV6-1 and TRBJ2-5, with TRBD1 identical over 9 bases. The CDR3 is made up of 15 amino acids. V shed 6 bases and J 5 bases; nucleotides not matched to a gene: 10. The germline CDR1 and CDR2 sequences are MNHNS and SASEGT.

The V call is TRBV4-3, the J call TRBJ2-1, with 7 bases identical to TRBD2. CDR3 size: 16 residues. Germline V lookup: CDR1 LGHNA, CDR2 YSLEER. Losses at the gene ends were 6 bases for V and 0 bases for J; bases not matched to a gene: 8. The CDR3: CASSPQRGSSYNEQFF. CDR3 DNA: TGCGCCAGCAGTCCACAGCGGGGTAGCTCCTACAATGAGCAGTTCTTC.

This chain connects TRBV4-1 to TRBJ1-3, with D uncertain. This CDR3 contains 14 residues. Looked up from germline, CDR1 is MGHRA and CDR2 is YSYEKL. The V gene lost 3 bases and the J gene lost 3 bases, with 9 bases spanning the gap. CDR3 protein: CASSQWQGGNTIYF. The CDR3 DNA reads TGCGCCAGCAGCCAGTGGCAAGGTGGAAACACCATATATTTT.

Note on this clone: In the same sample, other DNA sequences code for this CDR3. The chain uses TRBV4-1 and TRBJ2-7, with D perhaps TRBD1 (6 bases). The V end lost 3 bases, the J end lost 2 bases, and 8 bases lay between the germline ends. The CDR3 contains 13 residues. Germline assignment: CDR1 MGHRA and CDR2 YSYEKL. CDR3 protein: CASSQRDTYEQYF. CDR3 bases: TGCGCCAGCAGCCAGAGGGACACCTACGAGCAGTACTTC.